This T cell receptor beta chain was obtained from a study of blood T cells in healthy people across ages (dated by TCRdb to about 2015). About the full investigation: In model experiments, template switching captured roughly one uniquely barcoded TCR beta cDNA molecule for every two T cells. Age-related changes in TCR beta repertoire diversity were measured in the study by deep sequencing normalized with unique cDNA molecular identifiers. The study analyzed two additional independent replicas of 1 million unique cDNA reads from the same blood draw for two donors, one aged 18 to 30 and one aged 80 or older. To avoid experimental bias, donors of different ages were randomly spread across the sequencing lanes. The donors were divided into four age groups: young (average around 15 years), middle-aged (around 41), aged (roughly 66) and long-lived (approximately 74). Overall study results and their limits: Bulk unsorted PBMC profiling prevented conclusive comparison of naive and antigen-experienced compartments. Compared with the aged group, the long-lived group had more naive CD4+ T cells, fewer expanded clones and increased TCR diversity, a pattern suggesting age selection. As age increased, observed TCR beta diversity per million T cells dropped in a roughly linear way, and a significant reduction was already evident by age 40. Estimates of total diversity from one million sequenced T cells were regarded as lower bounds and underestimates. The CMV infection status of donors was not known, potentially confounding age-related changes in expanded clonotypes. Observed TCR beta diversity correlated strongly with the percentage of naive T cells measured by flow cytometry.

On this clonotype itself: The clone's antigen remains unknown. No qualities accompany the bases; no much larger clone lies one base away.

V is reduced by 0 bases and J by 11 bases, leaving a spacing of 11 bases between them. The CDR3 runs 13 residues from the cysteine to the phenylalanine. Only CDR3 DNA remains: 39 bases, in frame from the first base. Donors were 39 systemically healthy Caucasian individuals from Russia aged roughly 6 to 95 years. Each donor gave approximately 9.4 milliliters of peripheral blood, drawn into EDTA-treated Vacutainer tubes. Ficoll-Paque density-gradient centrifugation was used to isolate PBMCs, with at least 6 million obtained per sample. Total RNA was extracted from PBMCs with Trizol reagent, with at least 5 micrograms obtained per sample. Naive CD45RAhigh/CD27high T cell percentages were measured by flow cytometry on a PBMC aliquot from every donor. Library preparation used 5' RACE. TCRdb records Illumina HiSeq 2500 as the sequencer. The second PCR ran for roughly 6 to 11 cycles and used a J-beta primer mix along with a sample-barcoded 5' primer. A template-switch 5' adaptor carrying 12 random nucleotides introduced a unique molecular identifier onto each TCR beta cDNA molecule. Each sample yielded at least 2.5 million CDR3-containing paired-end reads. First-strand cDNA synthesis was performed from all RNA using the Mint cDNA synthesis kit, with priming by a TRBC-specific oligonucleotide. All cDNA was treated with uracil-DNA glycosylase and then went through a first 18-cycle PCR with the universal primers M1SS and BC2_uni_R. Turning to the authors' computational methods: For normalization, 1 million high-quality reads, each with a distinct molecular identifier, were randomly selected from each sample. Reads sharing molecular identifiers were discarded rather than binned into consensus sequences. MiTCR, set to a Q25 quality threshold and the strictest error-elimination algorithm, was used for CDR3 identification, clonotype clustering and error correction. A nonparametric unseen species model with Euler transformation was used to estimate a lower bound on total TCR beta diversity. TCRdb trimmed public reads at Q25 via fastp, called clones via MiXCR and kept in-frame beta chains. Rows with one shared CDR3 protein collapse into an entry with the most common genes and DNA. The V and J calls come from TCRdb's annotation, not from the publication. This sample holds about 1.6 million distinct CDR3 sequences; roughly 30% were observed only once. Of the sample, roughly 12% falls within the top ten clones.

The clonotype originates from a woman aged 30 to 39 in good health. In this chain, TRBV12-3 or TRBV12-4 is recombined with TRBJ2-1; the D gene cannot be resolved reliably. The sequencing input was blood. CDR3 loop: CASSLAAGAQQFF. The DNA sequence is as follows: TGTGCCAGCAGTTTAGCGGCCGGCGCTCAGCAGTTCTTC.